The 22 T cell receptor beta chains reported below all come from one sample, sequenced in a study of T-cell reconstitution after alpha-beta-depleted transplantation in children (TCRdb year 2016). The library was generated by PCR. The sample was run on an Illumina HiSeq 2500. Molecular barcoding was employed in the preparation of TCR libraries, with unique molecular identifiers being used to normalize TCRbeta repertoire quantification. TCRdb reanalyzed the raw reads on its own, using fastp at Q25 for trimming and MiXCR for clone calling, and kept in-frame beta chains. Entries are consolidated by CDR3 protein sequence, retaining the most common genes and DNA. This sample comprises approximately 510,000 distinct CDR3 sequences, about 18% of them detected only once. Together, the top ten hold over 3% of the sample. The sequences come from PBMCs from the stem cell graft donor, collected from the stem cell graft. Source of these receptors: a human donor who donated a stem cell graft to a child with acute lymphoblastic leukemia.

This clonotype was found a few times. The chain employs TRBV29-1 and TRBJ2-7, with TRBD2 matching 11 bases. Per the germline V gene, CDR1 is SQVTM and CDR2 is ANQGSEA. The CDR3 sequence is 19 residues long. Trimming cost V 2 bases and J 2 bases; bases outside gene matches: 17. Here the CDR3 reads CSVEKWGLAGGHRPYEQYF. The CDR3, as DNA: TGCAGCGTTGAAAAATGGGGGCTAGCGGGAGGCCACCGACCCTACGAGCAGTACTTC.

The rearrangement uses TRBV5-1 and TRBJ1-1; D ambiguous. Trimming shortened V by 1 base and J by 0 bases, and 22 bases separated the two germline ends. Germline CDR1 SGHRS, CDR2 YFSETQ. CDR3 size: 19 residues. The CDR3 is CASSLPRPGVRTLNTEAFF. The CDR3 coding sequence is TGCGCCAGCAGCTTGCCCCGACCCGGGGTACGCACCCTGAACACTGAAGCTTTCTTT.

A few counts support this clonotype. The chain joins TRBV7-8 to TRBJ2-1, with a possible D match to TRBD1 (5 bases). In germline, CDR1 is SGHVS, CDR2 FQNEAQ. Trimming pared 1 base from V and 6 bases from J, leaving 10 bases between. The length of the CDR3 is 14 residues. In nucleotides, the CDR3 is TGTGCCAGCAGCTTAGTCGGAACAGGCAATGAGCAGTTCTTC. This sequence encodes CASSLVGTGNEQFF.

The chain combines TRBV7-2 with TRBJ2-5; 14 bases line up with TRBD2. In germline, CDR1 is SGHTA, CDR2 FQGNSA. Losses at the gene ends were 5 bases for V and 5 bases for J; bases not matched to a gene: 7. The CDR3 sequence is 16 residues long. The CDR3 loop reads CASSRTRTSGRETQYF. The CDR3 DNA reads TGTGCCAGCAGCCGAACCCGGACTAGCGGGAGGGAGACCCAGTACTTC.

This rearrangement joins TRBV9 to TRBJ1-2, with a tentative D call TRBD1 (6 bases). The CDR3 length is 15 residues. V lost 0 bases, J lost 8 bases, and 17 bases lay in between. Germline assignment: CDR1 SGDLS and CDR2 YYNGEE. This chain's CDR3 is CASSVDQAGGQGYTF. The CDR3, as DNA: TGTGCCAGCAGCGTAGACCAGGCGGGGGGACAAGGCTACACCTTC.

This clonotype was seen only a few times. This chain uses TRBV7-3 with TRBJ2-1; 9 bases are shared with TRBD2. Germline trimming cut 4 bases from V and 4 bases from J; bases unmatched to any gene: 11. The CDR3 contains 17 residues. The germline V gene encodes CDR1 SGHTA and CDR2 FQGTGA. The CDR3 protein is CASSSYPRTSVYNEQFF. The CDR3 region has the DNA TGTGCCAGCAGCTCCTATCCAAGGACTAGCGTATACAATGAGCAGTTCTTC.

This clonotype was counted at least ten times. The V and J genes are TRBV5-1 and TRBJ2-1, with D unresolved. V lost 1 base and J 1 base, leaving 12 bases between the germline ends. This CDR3 spans 16 amino acids. Germline V gene data show CDR1 as SGHRS and CDR2 as YFSETQ. CDR3 sequence reads: CASSLRSSNSYNEQFF. DNA of the CDR3: TGCGCCAGCAGCTTGCGATCCTCCAATTCCTACAATGAGCAGTTCTTC.

The rearrangement joins TRBV2 to TRBJ2-7; D remains unclear. V was shortened by 4 bases and J by 2 bases, with 12 bases between the two germline ends. Germline CDR1 SNHLY, CDR2 FYNNEI. This CDR3 is built from 14 residues. For the CDR3, the DNA is TGTGCCAGCAGTGTAAGCCTAACGGCCTACGAGCAGTACTTC. Translation gives CASSVSLTAYEQYF.

This clonotype was observed a handful of times. The J gene is TRBJ2-1, the V gene TRBV29-1; 9 bases are shared with TRBD1. CDR1 and CDR2 (germline): SQVTM, ANQGSEA. This CDR3 has 13 amino acids. V was pared by 3 bases and J by 7 bases, with 4 bases of the junction left unmatched. CDR3 protein: CSVDRTGENEQFF. The DNA of the CDR3 is TGCAGCGTTGATCGGACAGGGGAAAATGAGCAGTTCTTC.

This clonotype was counted between two and nine times. The chain has TRBV4-1 and TRBJ2-7; D not resolved. CDR3 length equals 14 residues. Germline V gene data show CDR1 as MGHRA and CDR2 as YSYEKL. V was shortened by 1 base and J by 6 bases, with 13 bases between the two germline ends. CDR3: CASSQGPKSREQYF. The CDR3 DNA reads TGCGCCAGCAGCCAAGGGCCCAAGAGCCGCGAGCAGTACTTC.

The rearrangement joins TRBV25-1 to TRBJ2-7; D not certain. The CDR3 contains 13 residues. CDR1 and CDR2 (germline): MGHDK, SYGVNS. The V end was cut by 3 bases, the J end by 3 bases, with 9 bases between. The CDR3 sequence: CASSDSPNYEQYF. For the CDR3, the DNA is TGTGCCAGCAGTGATTCGCCCAACTACGAGCAGTACTTC.

This clonotype was observed at least ten times. The chain recombines TRBV4-1 with TRBJ2-7; D is uncertain. The V and J ends lost 3 bases and 4 bases respectively, with 10 bases between them. This CDR3 is built from 13 residues. Germline V lookup: CDR1 MGHRA, CDR2 YSYEKL. The CDR3 reads CASSQASSYEQYF. For the CDR3, the DNA is TGCGCCAGCAGCCAGGCCTCTTCGTACGAGCAGTACTTC.

This clonotype turned up a few times. The chain recombines TRBV5-1 with TRBJ2-3; TRBD2 is a possible D gene (6 bases). The CDR3 sequence is 13 residues long. V dropped 1 base and J dropped 9 bases, with 12 bases sitting between them. Germline V CDR1 and CDR2: SGHRS, YFSETQ. Here the CDR3 DNA reads TGCGCCAGCAGCTTGTTCGGGGGACGCACGCAGTATTTT. Amino acid sequence: CASSLFGGRTQYF. The variable domain in full, with the rest retrieved from reference TRBV5-1 and TRBJ2-3, is KAGVTQTPRYLIKTRGQQVTLSCSPISGHRSVSWYQQTPGQGLQFLFEYFSETQRNKGNFPGRFSGRQFSNSRSEMNVSTLELGDSALYLCASSLFGGRTQYFGPGTRLTVL.

This clonotype was seen only a few times. The chain has TRBV20-1 and TRBJ2-3, with 9 bases aligning to TRBD2. Trimming removed 5 bases from V and 3 bases from J; junction bases left unmatched: 12. This CDR3 region has 16 residues. Germline V gene sequence: CDR1 DFQATT, CDR2 SNEGSKA (reference sequence). As DNA, the CDR3 is TGCAGTGCTGACCTTAGGGCGGGAGGGCGTACAGATACGCAGTATTTT. As protein: CSADLRAGGRTDTQYF.

This clonotype was seen only a few times. In DNA, the CDR3 is TGTGCCAGCAGCGTACGGACAGGGGGCGCCCCGGACGAGCAGTACTTC. This encodes CASSVRTGGAPDEQYF. The chain couples TRBV13 to TRBJ2-7; 11 positions agree with TRBD1. Trimming removed 5 bases from V and 5 bases from J; junction bases left unmatched: 11. Germline values: CDR1 PRHDT, CDR2 FYEKMQ (reference sequence). The CDR3 consists of 16 residues. Filled out from reference TRBV13 and TRBJ2-7, the complete variable domain reads AAGVIQSPRHLIKEKRETATLKCYPIPRHDTVYWYQQGPGQDPQFLISFYEKMQSDKGSIPDRFSAQQFSDYHSELNMSSLELGDSALYFCASSVRTGGAPDEQYFGPGTRLTVT.

This clonotype was seen a few times. V gene TRBV5-1 combines with J gene TRBJ1-2; D possibly corresponds to TRBD1 (5 bases). V was clipped by 0 bases and J by 6 bases, with 15 bases between them. Germline CDR1 and CDR2: SGHRS and YFSETQ. The CDR3 runs 15 residues. In DNA form, the CDR3 reads TGCGCCAGCAGCTTGGCCTCAGGGTGGTATCATGGCTACACCTTC. Amino acid sequence: CASSLASGWYHGYTF.

CDR3 protein: CASSQSLDRDEQYF. CDR3 coding DNA: TGTGCCAGCAGCCAATCCCTGGACAGGGACGAGCAGTACTTC. The chain uses TRBV16 and TRBJ2-7; 8 nucleotides align to TRBD1. Germline V gene lookup returns CDR1 KGHSY and CDR2 FQNENV. The CDR3 consists of 14 residues. Trimming at V came to 0 bases and at J to 5 bases, leaving 3 bases not matched to a gene.

This clonotype was recorded a few times. The CDR3 spells CASSLGPGLAMNEQFF. As DNA, the CDR3 is TGTGCCAGCAGCTTAGGGCCGGGACTAGCGATGAATGAGCAGTTCTTC. The V gene is TRBV7-9, the J gene TRBJ2-1, with TRBD2 matching over 10 bases. Germline V gives CDR1 SEHNR, CDR2 FQNEAQ (reference sequence). This CDR3 is built from 16 residues. Trimming at V came to 1 base and at J to 7 bases, leaving 7 bases not matched to a gene.

This clonotype appeared a few times. V and J are TRBV27 and TRBJ2-7, with D perhaps being TRBD1 or TRBD2 (5 bases each). Germline CDR1 is MNHEY and CDR2 is SMNVEV (reference sequence). V gave up 5 bases and J gave up 0 bases, with 14 bases separating them. The CDR3 has 15 residues. CDR3 DNA: TGTGCCAGCAGTAAACCGGGACGGACCTCCTACGAGCAGTACTTC. Its protein product is CASSKPGRTSYEQYF.

This sequence joins TRBV5-1 and TRBJ1-2; 9 nucleotides agree with TRBD1. The V and J ends lost 4 bases and 4 bases, in that order; junction bases with no gene match: 11. Germline-derived CDR1 and CDR2 are SGHRS and YFSETQ. This CDR3 has 16 residues. Here the CDR3 reads CASSIEGQGAPYGYTF. The CDR3 bases are TGCGCCAGCAGCATAGAGGGACAGGGAGCACCCTATGGCTACACCTTC.

The chain links TRBV5-1 to TRBJ2-3; TRBD2 is a possible D gene (5 bases). Germline V gene sequence: CDR1 SGHRS, CDR2 YFSETQ. V shed 6 bases and J shed 2 bases, with 16 bases lying between them. This CDR3 has 15 residues. The CDR3 spells CASNRDYAYTDTQYF. Here the CDR3 DNA reads TGCGCCAGCAACAGAGACTACGCTTACACAGATACGCAGTATTTT.

This clonotype came up a few times. The J gene is TRBJ2-2, the V gene TRBV6-1, with TRBD1 identical over 8 bases. The CDR3 sequence is 16 residues long. V lost 3 bases to trimming and J lost 3 bases; unmatched junction nucleotides: 6. CDR1 MNHNS and CDR2 SASEGT come from the germline V gene. The CDR3 sequence: CASSEDRDEDTGELFF. The DNA for the CDR3 is TGTGCCAGCAGTGAGGACAGGGATGAGGACACCGGGGAGCTGTTTTTT.